These 25 T cell receptor beta chains came from one sample sequenced in a study of blood T cell repertoires in COVID-19. Here immunoSEQ multiplex PCR was the method, and the copy in TCRdb shows in-frame clones only, minus some. The repertoire consists of 55,000 to 75,000 clones, with approximately 88% occurring once and the leading ten covering around 15%. The sample was peripheral blood. The source is a man in his sixties with COVID-19, enrolled during active disease.

CDR3 region: CASSELRGAGTQYF. For the CDR3, the DNA is TGCGCCAGCAGTGAATTACGGGGTGCCGGTACGCAGTATTTT. The rearrangement links TRBV10-1 to TRBJ2-3; TRBD2 might be the D (5 bases). Germline lookup yields CDR1 WNHNN and CDR2 SYGVQD (reference sequence). Trimming took off 3 bases at V and 8 bases at J, with 15 bases between the two ends. This CDR3 has 14 residues.

The V gene is TRBV27, the J gene TRBJ1-1; 8 bases agree with TRBD1. Germline V CDR1 and CDR2: MNHEY, SMNVEV (reference sequence). This CDR3 is 14 amino acids long. Germline trimming cut 5 bases from V and 10 bases from J; bases unmatched to any gene: 12. The CDR3 nucleotides are TGTGCCAGCAGTCTACAGGGGGGGATAGTAGGAGCTTTCTTT. It codes for CASSLQGGIVGAFF.

The V and J genes are TRBV19 and TRBJ2-5, with 10 bases aligning to TRBD1. V shed 9 bases, J shed 4 bases, and the junction held 2 bases outside the gene matches. Germline V CDR1 and CDR2: LNHDA, SQIVND (reference sequence). The CDR3 totals 12 residues. CDR3 sequence (DNA): TGTGCCAGCAGGGACAGGGGAGAGACCCAGTACTTC. Translated, it gives CASRDRGETQYF.

This rearrangement joins TRBV2 to TRBJ2-7; the match to TRBD2 covers 8 bases. Looked up from germline, CDR1 is SNHLY and CDR2 is FYNNEI. V gave up 5 bases and J gave up 4 bases; unmatched junction bases: 13. This CDR3 has 16 residues. The CDR3: CASSTPPGLVVYEQYF. For the CDR3, the DNA is TGTGCCAGCAGTACTCCCCCGGGACTAGTGGTATACGAGCAGTACTTC.

CDR3 nucleotide sequence: TGTGCCAGCAGCTTAGAGGTGGGCTCGGCTTTCTTT. Residues: CASSLEVGSAFF. J is TRBJ1-1 and V is TRBV7-2; D call uncertain. CDR1 is SGHTA and CDR2 is FQGNSA in the germline V gene. This CDR3 is 12 amino acids long. Trimming pared 1 base from V and 11 bases from J, leaving 11 bases between.

This clone turned up a few times. This chain joins TRBV5-1 and TRBJ2-1; a possible D gene is TRBD1 (6 bases). The CDR3 contains 16 residues. Germline loops: CDR1 SGHRS, CDR2 YFSETQ. V was cut by 3 bases and J by 0 bases, with 13 bases left in between. The chain's CDR3 is CASSYLGDISYNEQFF. DNA of the CDR3: TGCGCCAGCAGCTATTTAGGGGACATCTCCTACAATGAGCAGTTCTTC.

This clone was observed a handful of times. The genes are TRBV5-1 and TRBJ2-3; 10 bases are a match to TRBD2. Germline V gene data show CDR1 as SGHRS and CDR2 as YFSETQ. The CDR3 extends over 15 amino acids. Germline trimming cut 0 bases from V and 5 bases from J; bases unmatched to any gene: 3. CDR3 in amino acids: CASSLDASGGDTQYF. The CDR3 DNA reads TGCGCCAGCAGCTTGGATGCTAGCGGGGGAGATACGCAGTATTTT.

J is TRBJ1-2 and V is TRBV5-4, with D possibly TRBD1 on 5 matching bases. V was cut by 4 bases and J by 3 bases, with 19 bases left in between. This CDR3 comprises 16 residues. The germline CDR1 and CDR2 sequences are SGHNT and YYREEE (reference sequence). CDR3 sequence reads: CASSLPGGKRDYGYTF. In DNA form, the CDR3 reads TGTGCCAGCAGCCTCCCCGGGGGGAAAAGGGACTATGGCTACACCTTC.

This chain uses TRBV19 with TRBJ2-3, with 9 nucleotides matching TRBD2. Losses at the gene ends were 5 bases for V and 1 base for J; bases not matched to a gene: 7. Germline V gene lookup returns CDR1 LNHDA and CDR2 SQIVND (reference sequence). The CDR3 has 16 amino acids. This chain's CDR3 is CASSVRGGQGTDTQYF. CDR3 nucleotide sequence: TGTGCCAGTAGTGTGCGGGGGGGCCAGGGCACAGATACGCAGTATTTT.

This clone was counted once. CDR3 residues: CASSLAGQGTGELFF. CDR3 nucleotide sequence: TGCGCCAGCAGCTTGGCGGGACAGGGGACCGGGGAGCTGTTTTTT. The V call is TRBV5-1, the J call TRBJ2-2, with TRBD1 matching 10 bases. Germline V gene data show CDR1 as SGHRS and CDR2 as YFSETQ. This CDR3 is 15 amino acids long. V trimming: 0 bases; J trimming: 5 bases; junction bases outside the gene matches: 1.

V usage is TRBV7-7 and J usage is TRBJ1-1; D is unresolved. Trimming cost V 5 bases and J 0 bases, with 7 bases left between them. Germline V gives CDR1 SSHAT, CDR2 FNYEAQ (reference sequence). The CDR3 runs to 13 residues. The DNA of the CDR3 is TGTGCCAGCAGCGACGGGGTGAACACTGAAGCTTTCTTT. The encoded protein is CASSDGVNTEAFF. Combining the CDR3 with reference TRBV7-7 and TRBJ1-1 gives the whole variable domain GAGVSQSPRYKVTKRGQDVTLRCDPISSHATLYWYQQALGQGPEFLTYFNYEAQPDKSGLPSDRFSAERPEGSISTLTIQRTEQRDSAMYRCASSDGVNTEAFFGQGTRLTVV.

This chain uses TRBV10-3 with TRBJ1-6; D unclear. The CDR3 contains 13 residues. CDR1 is ENHRY and CDR2 is SYGVKD in the germline V gene. V lost 9 bases and J 6 bases, leaving 12 bases between the germline ends. The CDR3 sequence: CAITATSNSPLHF. CDR3 coding DNA: TGTGCCATAACAGCCACATCTAATTCACCCCTCCACTTT.

In its sample, this clone was seen once. The rearrangement links TRBV3-1 (or the pseudogene TRBV3-2) to TRBJ2-1; D unresolved. Germline-derived CDR1 and CDR2 are LGHDT and YNNKEL (reference sequence). V lost 2 bases to trimming and J lost 2 bases, with 7 bases between them. The CDR3 extends over 14 amino acids. The CDR3 sequence is CASSQSPPYNEQFF. The CDR3 DNA is TGTGCCAGCAGCCAAAGCCCCCCCTACAATGAGCAGTTCTTC.

The J gene is TRBJ2-7, the V gene TRBV21-1; the table assigns TRBD1, which was not confirmed against the DNA. TRBV21-1 is a documented pseudogene. This CDR3 has 14 residues. The CDR3 here is CASSRPGQEIWQYF. In nucleotides, the CDR3 is TGTGCCAGCAGCAGACCGGGACAGGAAATTTGGCAGTACTTC.

The rearrangement links TRBV5-4 to TRBJ1-1; 7 bases fit TRBD1. The CDR3 consists of 15 residues. The germline V gene encodes CDR1 SGHNT and CDR2 YYREEE (reference sequence). J lost 4 bases, V lost 4 bases, and 10 bases had no gene match. The CDR3 here is CASSTPTGAGTEAFF. In DNA form, the CDR3 reads TGTGCCAGCAGCACACCTACAGGGGCGGGCACTGAAGCTTTCTTT.

This chain links TRBV30 with TRBJ2-5; D is undetermined. There are 13 residues in the CDR3. In germline, CDR1 is GTSNPN, CDR2 SVGIG (reference sequence). Trimming took off 0 bases at V and 2 bases at J, with 7 bases between the two ends. CDR3 region: CAWSVLGQETQYF. The CDR3 nucleotides read TGTGCCTGGAGTGTACTCGGGCAAGAGACCCAGTACTTC.

In its sample, this clone was seen once. CDR3 in amino acids: CASSQDAQPPDTEAFF. As DNA, the CDR3 is TGCGCCAGCAGCCAAGATGCCCAACCCCCGGACACTGAAGCTTTCTTT. The chain couples TRBV4-1 to TRBJ1-1, with no clear D. This CDR3 contains 16 residues. Germline V gene data show CDR1 as MGHRA and CDR2 as YSYEKL. Between the trimmed V and J ends, which lost 0 bases and 3 bases, there was a span of 14 bases.

The chain has TRBV7-2 and TRBJ1-4; 8 nucleotides align to TRBD1. Germline values: CDR1 SGHTA, CDR2 FQGNSA. This CDR3 has 15 residues. The junction had 4 bases not matched to a gene; V was cut back by 0 bases and J by 7 bases. This CDR3 is CASSLATGEGEKLFF. Written as DNA, the CDR3 is TGTGCCAGCAGCTTAGCGACAGGGGAAGGTGAAAAACTGTTTTTT.

The chain has TRBV7-2 and TRBJ2-3, with TRBD2 as a possible D gene (6 bases). Germline CDR1 is SGHTA and CDR2 is FQGNSA. With 5 bases removed from V and 1 base from J, the gap between germline ends came to 22 bases. CDR3 length: 18 amino acids. CDR3 sequence reads: CASSVVRAGPAGTDTQYF. CDR3 DNA sequence: TGTGCCAGCAGCGTAGTCCGCGCGGGACCGGCGGGCACAGATACGCAGTATTTT.

The chain recombines TRBV24-1 with TRBJ2-3; 8 bases are shared with TRBD2. J was trimmed by 6 bases and V by 1 base; bases with no gene match: 8. The CDR3 contains 16 residues. Germline values: CDR1 KGHDR, CDR2 SFDVKD. CDR3 DNA sequence: TGTGCCACCAGTGATTTTGCTAGCGGGTTTTCGGATACGCAGTATTTT. Translated, it gives CATSDFASGFSDTQYF.

V gene TRBV7-2 combines with J gene TRBJ1-2, with 7 bases fitting TRBD1. The CDR3 extends over 15 amino acids. V was pared by 5 bases and J by 8 bases, with 14 bases of the junction left unmatched. Per germline, CDR1 SGHTA and CDR2 FQGNSA. The CDR3 coding sequence is TGTGCCAGCAGCACCCGTCCGACAGGGAGAGAAGGCTACACCTTC. The encoded protein is CASSTRPTGREGYTF.

There are a few counts of this clone. This chain connects TRBV4-1 to TRBJ2-7; TRBD1 matches 7 bases. This CDR3 comprises 16 residues. The V segment lost 0 bases and the J segment 3 bases; nucleotides outside the gene matches: 8. Per the germline V gene, CDR1 is MGHRA and CDR2 is YSYEKL. CDR3 sequence (DNA): TGCGCCAGCAGCCAAGAAGGTGGGACAGACCACTACGAGCAGTACTTC. It codes for CASSQEGGTDHYEQYF.

The gene calls are TRBV28 and TRBJ1-2, with TRBD1 matching 9 bases. CDR1 is MDHEN and CDR2 is SYDVKM in the germline V gene. The CDR3 is 13 amino acids. Germline trimming cut 7 bases from V and 8 bases from J; bases unmatched to any gene: 8. CDR3 in DNA: TGTGCCAGCACTAATGGACAGGGGTTCGGCTACACCTTC. It encodes CASTNGQGFGYTF.

The CDR3 spells CASSFTSGGYNEQFF. In DNA form, the CDR3 reads TGTGCCAGCAGCTTCACTAGCGGGGGGTACAATGAGCAGTTCTTC. This chain links TRBV7-6 with TRBJ2-1; 12 bases are shared with TRBD2. The CDR3 extends over 15 amino acids. V shed 3 bases, J shed 4 bases, and the junction held 1 base outside the gene matches. The germline V gene has CDR1 SGHVS and CDR2 FNYEAQ.

This chain links TRBV12-5 with TRBJ1-5, with D possibly being TRBD1 (5 bases). Germline V CDR1 and CDR2: LGHNT, FRNRAP. V was clipped by 6 bases and J by 0 bases, with 15 bases between them. The CDR3 is 16 residues long. CDR3 DNA: TGTGCTAGTGGCTGGGGGGAGGGAGCTAGCAATCAGCCCCAGCATTTT. Its protein is CASGWGEGASNQPQHF. Filled out from reference TRBV12-5 and TRBJ1-5, the complete variable domain reads DARVTQTPRHKVTEMGQEVTMRCQPILGHNTVFWYRQTMMQGLELLAYFRNRAPLDDSGMPKDRFSAEMPDATLATLKIQPSEPRDSAVYFCASGWGEGASNQPQHFGDGTRLSIL.